This entry lists 17 T cell receptor beta chains sequenced from one sample in a study of cytomegalovirus exposure and HLA in healthy donors. The PCR ran on 60 Vbeta and 13 Jbeta primers. Repertoires were generated with immunoSEQ multiplex PCR, while TCRdb's copy carries only in-frame clones and drops some. The table includes around 70,000 clones, about 74% detected once. The sample consisted of PBMCs. All receptors come from a human donor in good health.

This clone was found a few times. The chain couples TRBV30 to TRBJ1-2; D uncertain. Germline loops: CDR1 GTSNPN, CDR2 SVGIG (reference sequence). Deletions cut 3 bases from V and 11 bases from J, with 16 bases between. This CDR3 spans 12 amino acids. CDR3 coding DNA: TGTGCCTGGAGCGACCTTCGGAGGGAATACACCTTC. It is translated as CAWSDLRREYTF.

The chain joins TRBV7-2 to TRBJ2-3; 11 bases agree with TRBD2. V trimming: 5 bases; J trimming: 2 bases; junction bases outside the gene matches: 12. This CDR3 region has 18 residues. Germline CDR1 and CDR2: SGHTA and FQGNSA. The CDR3 DNA sequence: TGTGCCAGCAGCGGCGCACCGGGACTAGCGGTCTACACAGATACGCAGTATTTT. Residues: CASSGAPGLAVYTDTQYF.

V usage is TRBV7-7 and J usage is TRBJ1-1; unclear D gene. The CDR3 has 13 residues. The germline CDR1 and CDR2 sequences are SSHAT and FNYEAQ (reference sequence). Trimming removed 5 bases at V and 6 bases at J, with 13 bases between. CDR3 in amino acids: CASSPGGRAEAFF. The DNA of the CDR3 is TGTGCCAGCAGCCCCGGTGGGCGCGCTGAAGCTTTCTTT.

The J gene is TRBJ2-5, the V gene TRBV19; 11 nucleotides agree with TRBD1. The CDR3 totals 16 residues. J was trimmed by 5 bases and V by 4 bases; bases with no gene match: 9. CDR1 is LNHDA, CDR2 SQIVND, per germline (reference sequence). The CDR3 DNA sequence: TGTGCCAGTAGTAATTCTCCTAGGACAGGGGGCGAGACCCAGTACTTC. It yields the protein CASSNSPRTGGETQYF.

This clone was counted between two and nine times. This chain connects TRBV28 to TRBJ2-3; perhaps TRBD1 as D (5 bases). Germline V gene data show CDR1 as MDHEN and CDR2 as SYDVKM. Trimming removed 6 bases from V and 2 bases from J, with 12 bases in between. The CDR3 is made up of 14 amino acids. CDR3 loop: CASSQGGDTDTQYF. CDR3 coding DNA: TGTGCCAGCAGCCAGGGTGGGGACACAGATACGCAGTATTTT. The full variable domain, its missing parts supplied by reference TRBV28 and TRBJ2-3, is DVKVTQSSRYLVKRTGEKVFLECVQDMDHENMFWYRQDPGLGLRLIYFSYDVKMKEKGDIPEGYSVSREKKERFSLILESASTNQTSMYLCASSQGGDTDTQYFGPGTRLTVL.

This sequence joins TRBV5-1 and TRBJ1-2; 9 nucleotides agree with TRBD1. V shed 0 bases and J 4 bases; nucleotides not matched to a gene: 16. The CDR3 totals 19 residues. The V gene's germline CDR1 is SGHRS and CDR2 YFSETQ. The CDR3 protein is CASSLAPRDREMRTYGYTF. DNA for the CDR3: TGCGCCAGCAGCTTGGCCCCTCGGGACAGGGAAATGAGGACCTATGGCTACACCTTC.

The chain employs TRBV13 and TRBJ1-1, with a weak D call TRBD1 (5 bases). The CDR3 contains 14 residues. The V end was cut by 5 bases, the J end by 2 bases, with 12 bases between. The germline V gene encodes CDR1 PRHDT and CDR2 FYEKMQ (reference sequence). The CDR3: CASSPGFVNTEAFF. For the CDR3, the DNA is TGTGCCAGCAGCCCAGGGTTCGTCAACACTGAAGCTTTCTTT.

J is TRBJ2-7 and V is TRBV27; 9 bases agree with TRBD1. The CDR3 sequence is 14 residues long. The V segment lost 7 bases and the J segment 4 bases; nucleotides outside the gene matches: 8. CDR1 and CDR2 from the germline V gene are MNHEY and SMNVEV (reference sequence). DNA of the CDR3: TGTGCCAGCAAGCTGGGACAGGGAGGTTACGAGCAGTACTTC. Its protein is CASKLGQGGYEQYF.

V usage is TRBV5-1 and J usage is TRBJ1-1; weak D call: TRBD1 (6 bases). The CDR3 sequence is 19 residues long. The V gene lost 0 bases and the J gene lost 5 bases, with 26 bases spanning the gap. CDR1 SGHRS and CDR2 YFSETQ come from the germline V gene. The CDR3 DNA reads as TGCGCCAGCAGCTTGGCCAGCGACGGGACAACCGTGAGTAGGACTGAAGCTTTCTTT. Translated: CASSLASDGTTVSRTEAFF.

This clone was seen only a few times. This chain links TRBV15 with TRBJ1-5; the D gene is possibly TRBD1 (5 bases). The V end was cut by 1 base, the J end by 5 bases, with 12 bases between. Per the germline V gene, CDR1 is LNHNV and CDR2 is YYDKDF (reference sequence). This CDR3 has 15 amino acids. CDR3 sequence: CATSRGGGRDQPQHF. CDR3 DNA: TGTGCCACCAGCAGAGGGGGGGGTCGGGATCAGCCCCAGCATTTT.

The chain uses TRBV15 and TRBJ1-4; D is ambiguous. The CDR3 is 14 amino acids. The germline V gene encodes CDR1 LNHNV and CDR2 YYDKDF (reference sequence). V was trimmed by 0 bases and J by 3 bases, leaving 5 bases between them. The CDR3 sequence: CATSRDSSNEKLFF. The CDR3 DNA sequence: TGTGCCACCAGCAGAGACAGTTCTAATGAAAAACTGTTTTTT.

The V call is TRBV4-2, the J call TRBJ2-7; 8 nucleotides match TRBD2. Germline CDR1 LGHNA, CDR2 YNFKEQ. The CDR3 runs 17 residues. With 0 bases clipped from V and 0 bases from J, the junction kept 7 bases outside the gene matches. The CDR3 DNA is TGTGCCAGCAGCCAAGAGGCGGGGACTAGATACTCCTACGAGCAGTACTTC. It translates to CASSQEAGTRYSYEQYF.

The chain couples TRBV2 to TRBJ2-5; a weak D match, TRBD1 (5 bases). V lost 3 bases and J lost 7, with 21 bases in between. This CDR3 comprises 16 residues. Germline CDR1 reads SNHLY; CDR2 reads FYNNEI. The CDR3 spells CASSDSRAGLYGTQYF. The CDR3 nucleotides are TGTGCCAGCAGTGACTCAAGGGCAGGGCTATACGGGACCCAGTACTTC.

The chain combines TRBV19 with TRBJ1-2; 10 bases agree with TRBD1. The CDR3 spans 14 residues. V lost 7 bases, J lost 4 bases, and 6 bases stayed unmatched. Germline lookup yields CDR1 LNHDA and CDR2 SQIVND (reference sequence). The CDR3 protein is CASMGTGESYGYTF. The CDR3, as DNA: TGTGCCAGTATGGGGACAGGGGAGAGCTATGGCTACACCTTC.

The chain combines TRBV5-1 with TRBJ1-1; the match to TRBD1 covers 7 bases. This CDR3 spans 12 amino acids. Germline CDR1 and CDR2: SGHRS and YFSETQ. Trimming at V came to 7 bases and at J to 2 bases, leaving 2 bases not matched to a gene. CDR3 sequence (DNA): TGCGCCAGCGGACAGGAAAACACTGAAGCTTTCTTT. Its translation: CASGQENTEAFF.

Here the CDR3 reads CASSFHGQGNTEAFF. As DNA, the CDR3 is TGTGCCAGCAGCTTCCATGGACAGGGGAACACTGAAGCTTTCTTT. This sequence joins TRBV11-2 and TRBJ1-1; TRBD1 agrees at 8 bases. Germline V gene sequence: CDR1 SGHAT, CDR2 FQNNGV. V was pared by 3 bases and J by 1 base, with 4 bases of the junction left unmatched. There are 15 residues in the CDR3. The complete variable domain, with remaining parts taken from reference TRBV11-2 and TRBJ1-1, reads EAGVAQSPRYKIIEKRQSVAFWCNPISGHATLYWYQQILGQGPKLLIQFQNNGVVDDSQLPKDRFSAERLKGVDSTLKIQPAKLEDSAVYLCASSFHGQGNTEAFFGQGTRLTVV.

The chain recombines TRBV6-6 with TRBJ2-7; 8 bases are shared with TRBD1. From germline, CDR1 is MNHNY and CDR2 SVGAGI (reference sequence). This CDR3 has 14 amino acids. With 5 bases clipped from V and 5 bases from J, the junction kept 8 bases outside the gene matches. This CDR3 is CASSHTGGRNEQYF. CDR3 DNA: TGTGCCAGCAGTCATACAGGGGGTCGGAACGAGCAGTACTTC.